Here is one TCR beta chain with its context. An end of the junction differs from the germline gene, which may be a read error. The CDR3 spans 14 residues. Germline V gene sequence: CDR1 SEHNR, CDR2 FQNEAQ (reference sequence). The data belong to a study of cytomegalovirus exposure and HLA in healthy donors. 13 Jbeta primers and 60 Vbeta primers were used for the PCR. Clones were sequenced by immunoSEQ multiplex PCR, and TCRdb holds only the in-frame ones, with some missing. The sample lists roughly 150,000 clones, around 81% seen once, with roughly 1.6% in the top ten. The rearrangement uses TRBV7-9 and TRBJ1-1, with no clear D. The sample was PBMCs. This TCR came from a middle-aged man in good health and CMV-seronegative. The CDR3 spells CSSSAGSLNTEAFF. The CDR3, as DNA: TGTTCCAGCAGCGCGGGGTCCCTGAACACTGAAGCTTTCTTT. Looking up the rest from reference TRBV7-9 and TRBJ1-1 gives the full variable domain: DTGVSQNPRHKITKRGQNVTFRCDPISEHNRLYWYRQTLGQGPEFLTYFQNEAQLEKSRLLSDRFSAERPKGSFSTLEIQRTEQGDSAMYLCSSSAGSLNTEAFFGQGTRLTVV.